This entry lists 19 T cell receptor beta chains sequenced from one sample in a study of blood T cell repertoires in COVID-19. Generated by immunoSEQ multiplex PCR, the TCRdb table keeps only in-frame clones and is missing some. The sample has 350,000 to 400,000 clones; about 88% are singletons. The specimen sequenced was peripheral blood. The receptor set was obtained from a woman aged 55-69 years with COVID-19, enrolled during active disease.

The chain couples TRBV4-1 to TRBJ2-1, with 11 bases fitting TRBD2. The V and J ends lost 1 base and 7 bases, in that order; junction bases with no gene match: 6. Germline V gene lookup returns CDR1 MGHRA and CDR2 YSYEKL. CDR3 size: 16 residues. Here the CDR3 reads CASSQVISGGGNEQFF. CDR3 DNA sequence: TGCGCCAGCAGCCAAGTGATTAGCGGGGGGGGAAATGAGCAGTTCTTC.

The CDR3 DNA is TGTGCTAGTGGCCAGGACGGGGGTCAGCCCCAGCATTTT. Encoded protein: CASGQDGGQPQHF. V gene TRBV12-5 combines with J gene TRBJ1-5; the D gene is possibly TRBD1 (5 bases). The ends were cut back, 6 bases at V and 6 bases at J, with 12 bases in the middle. From germline, CDR1 is LGHNT and CDR2 FRNRAP. The CDR3 covers 13 residues.

The CDR3 region has the DNA TGTGCCAGCAGCCCCCCCTCGGGTACGGGAGGGTCGGAGACCCAGTACTTC. It yields the protein CASSPPSGTGGSETQYF. The rearrangement links TRBV7-9 to TRBJ2-5, with TRBD2 matching 8 bases. This CDR3 has 17 residues. Trimming at V came to 5 bases and at J to 5 bases, leaving 16 bases not matched to a gene. Germline CDR1 is SEHNR and CDR2 is FQNEAQ (reference sequence).

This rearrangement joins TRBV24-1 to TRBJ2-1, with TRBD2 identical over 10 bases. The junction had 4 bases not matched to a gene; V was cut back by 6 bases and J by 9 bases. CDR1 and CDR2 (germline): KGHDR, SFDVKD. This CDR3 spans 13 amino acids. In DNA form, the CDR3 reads TGTGCCACCAGTCCAGCGGGGGGGGTTGAGCAGTTCTTC. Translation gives CATSPAGGVEQFF.

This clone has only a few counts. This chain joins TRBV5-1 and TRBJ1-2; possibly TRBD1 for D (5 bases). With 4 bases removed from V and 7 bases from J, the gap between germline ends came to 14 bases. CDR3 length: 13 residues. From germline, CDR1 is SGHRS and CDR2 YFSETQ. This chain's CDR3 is CASSDGWGGGYTF. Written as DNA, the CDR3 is TGCGCCAGCAGCGACGGCTGGGGGGGTGGCTACACCTTC. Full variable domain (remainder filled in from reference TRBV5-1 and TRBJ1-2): KAGVTQTPRYLIKTRGQQVTLSCSPISGHRSVSWYQQTPGQGLQFLFEYFSETQRNKGNFPGRFSGRQFSNSRSEMNVSTLELGDSALYLCASSDGWGGGYTFGSGTRLTVV.

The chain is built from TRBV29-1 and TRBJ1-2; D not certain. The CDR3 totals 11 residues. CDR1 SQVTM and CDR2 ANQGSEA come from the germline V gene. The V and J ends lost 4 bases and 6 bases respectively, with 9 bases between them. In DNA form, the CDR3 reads TGCAGCGTTGGCAGCGCGGATGGCTACACCTTC. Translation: CSVGSADGYTF.

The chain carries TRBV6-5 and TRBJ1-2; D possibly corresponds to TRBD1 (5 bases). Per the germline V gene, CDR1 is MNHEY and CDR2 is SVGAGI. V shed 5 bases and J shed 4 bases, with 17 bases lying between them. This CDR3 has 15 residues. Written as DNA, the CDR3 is TGTGCCAGCAGTCAAAGCGTAGACAGCCCCTATGGCTACACCTTC. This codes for CASSQSVDSPYGYTF.

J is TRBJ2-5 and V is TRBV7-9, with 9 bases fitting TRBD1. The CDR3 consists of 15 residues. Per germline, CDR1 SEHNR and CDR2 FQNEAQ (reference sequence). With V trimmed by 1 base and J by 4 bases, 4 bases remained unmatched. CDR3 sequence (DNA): TGTGCCAGCAGCTTAGTAGGACAGGGGTTAGAGACCCAGTACTTC. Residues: CASSLVGQGLETQYF. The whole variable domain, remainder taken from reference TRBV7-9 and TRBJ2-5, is DTGVSQNPRHKITKRGQNVTFRCDPISEHNRLYWYRQTLGQGPEFLTYFQNEAQLEKSRLLSDRFSAERPKGSFSTLEIQRTEQGDSAMYLCASSLVGQGLETQYFGPGTRLLVL.

The CDR3 nucleotides read TGTGCCAGTAGTCCCCGACTAGCCCCAGAGACCCAGTACTTC. It codes for CASSPRLAPETQYF. The rearrangement uses TRBV19 and TRBJ2-5; 7 bases agree with TRBD2. The ends lost 5 bases at V and 4 bases at J; junction bases unmatched: 7. The V gene's germline CDR1 is LNHDA and CDR2 SQIVND (reference sequence). This CDR3 contains 14 residues.

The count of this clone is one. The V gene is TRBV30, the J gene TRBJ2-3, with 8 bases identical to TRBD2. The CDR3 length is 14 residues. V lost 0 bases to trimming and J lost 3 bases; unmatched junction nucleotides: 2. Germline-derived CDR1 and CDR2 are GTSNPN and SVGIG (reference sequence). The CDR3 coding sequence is TGTGCCTGGAGTGTCATAGCGGGGACAGATACGCAGTATTTT. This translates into CAWSVIAGTDTQYF.

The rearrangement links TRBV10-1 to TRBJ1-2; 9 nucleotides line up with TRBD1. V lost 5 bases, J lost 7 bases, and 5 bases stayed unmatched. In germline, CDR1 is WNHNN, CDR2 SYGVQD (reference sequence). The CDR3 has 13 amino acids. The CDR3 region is CASSQDRGIGYTF. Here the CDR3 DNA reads TGCGCCAGCAGTCAGGACAGGGGAATTGGCTACACCTTC.

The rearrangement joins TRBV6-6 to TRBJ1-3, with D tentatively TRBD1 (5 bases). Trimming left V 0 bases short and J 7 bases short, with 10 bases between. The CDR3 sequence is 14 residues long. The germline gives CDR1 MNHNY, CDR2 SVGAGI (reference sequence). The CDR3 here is CASSYSGLRNTIYF. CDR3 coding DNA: TGTGCCAGCAGTTACTCGGGACTTAGGAACACCATATATTTT.

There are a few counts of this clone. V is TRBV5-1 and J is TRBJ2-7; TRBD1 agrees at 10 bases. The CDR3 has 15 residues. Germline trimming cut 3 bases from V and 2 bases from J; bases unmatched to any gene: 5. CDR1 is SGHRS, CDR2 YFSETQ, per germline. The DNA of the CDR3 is TGCGCCAGCAGCTCGGGACAGGGGTTCGCCTACGAGCAGTACTTC. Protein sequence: CASSSGQGFAYEQYF.

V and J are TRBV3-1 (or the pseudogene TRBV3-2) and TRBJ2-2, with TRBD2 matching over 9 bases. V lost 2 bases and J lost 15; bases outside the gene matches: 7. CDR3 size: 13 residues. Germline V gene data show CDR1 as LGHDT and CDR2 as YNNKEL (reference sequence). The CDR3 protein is CASSQLAGPLVFF. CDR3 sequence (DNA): TGTGCCAGCAGCCAACTAGCGGGACCTTTGGTGTTTTTT.

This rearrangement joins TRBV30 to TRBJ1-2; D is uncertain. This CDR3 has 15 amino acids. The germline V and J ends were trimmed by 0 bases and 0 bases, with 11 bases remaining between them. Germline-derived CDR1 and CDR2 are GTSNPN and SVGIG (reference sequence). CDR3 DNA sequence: TGTGCCTGGAGTGTACTCTTAAGCCCTAACTATGGCTACACCTTC. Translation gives CAWSVLLSPNYGYTF.

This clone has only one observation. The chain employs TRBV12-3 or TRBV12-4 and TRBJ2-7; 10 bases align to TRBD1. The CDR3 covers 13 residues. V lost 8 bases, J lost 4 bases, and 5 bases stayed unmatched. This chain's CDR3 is CASRGQGFYEQYF. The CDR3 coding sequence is TGTGCCAGCCGGGGACAGGGGTTTTACGAGCAGTACTTC.

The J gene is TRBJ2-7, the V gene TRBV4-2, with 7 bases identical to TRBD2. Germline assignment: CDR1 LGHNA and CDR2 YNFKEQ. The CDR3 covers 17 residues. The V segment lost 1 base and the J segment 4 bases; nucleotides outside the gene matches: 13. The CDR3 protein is CASSQGVGTGGFYEQYF. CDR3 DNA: TGTGCCAGCAGCCAAGGGGTCGGAACGGGGGGATTTTACGAGCAGTACTTC.

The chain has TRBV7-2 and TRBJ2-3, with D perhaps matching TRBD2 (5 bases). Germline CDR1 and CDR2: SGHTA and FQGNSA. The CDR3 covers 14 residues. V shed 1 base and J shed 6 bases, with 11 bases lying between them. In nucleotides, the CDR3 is TGTGCCAGCAGCTTAGGGGCTGGCGGGGATACGCAGTATTTT. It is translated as CASSLGAGGDTQYF.

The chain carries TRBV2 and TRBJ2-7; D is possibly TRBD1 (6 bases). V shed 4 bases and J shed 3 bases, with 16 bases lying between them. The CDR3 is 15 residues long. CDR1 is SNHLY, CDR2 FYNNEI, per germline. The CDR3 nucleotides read TGTGCCAGCAGTGCGACAGGAATGGCCTTCTACGAGCAGTACTTC. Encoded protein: CASSATGMAFYEQYF.